The entry below gives a single TCR beta chain sequence along with its context. As yet, its antigen is unknown. Survey level was the resolution at which the v3.0 immunoSEQ assay ran. The method was immunoSEQ multiplex PCR; TCRdb's version includes in-frame clones alone and lacks a portion of them. The sample consists of under 45,000 clones, approximately 85% of them appearing once. This sample was included in a study of long-term antiretroviral therapy in people with HIV. The study, taken as a whole, reports: Diversity went up after ART and still fell short of transplant donor controls.

Germline CDR1 is SGHTA and CDR2 is FQGTGA. The CDR3 sequence is 14 residues long. V was pared by 2 bases and J by 1 base, with 8 bases between. This clonotype was obtained from a woman between 45 and 65 years old with HIV. Sequences were derived from unsorted PBMCs, sampled 3.1 years after starting antiretroviral therapy. The chain is built from TRBV7-3 and TRBJ1-1, with D possibly TRBD1 on 5 matching bases. The CDR3 bases are TGTGCCAGCAGCTTACAGGGTCGGAACACTGAAGCTTTCTTT. Protein product: CASSLQGRNTEAFF.